This TCR beta chain was retrieved from a study of a mutant IDH1 vaccine in newly diagnosed glioma. Study-wide context: Patients under treatment included about 60% males and around 38% females and had a mean age of about 37 years. Earlier care involved radiotherapy, temozolomide, or both, and the majority received both.

Time point defined: week 23, last vaccination. Every single dose of the vaccine, 300 ug of mutant IDH1 20-mer peptide, came with topical imiquimod. As concerns this clone: Antigen specificity is unknown.

The V gene's germline CDR1 is SGHVS and CDR2 FNYEAQ. With V trimmed by 0 bases and J by 0 bases, 6 bases remained unmatched. CDR3 size: 19 residues. Sequencing was performed with immunoSEQ multiplex PCR; in TCRdb, only in-frame clones are kept and a portion is missing. The sample comprises just over 65,000 clones, about 80% of which are singletons, and 13% rests with the top ten. General study findings and limits: Changes to the top peripheral T cell clonotypes appeared unrelated to pseudoprogression. Among patients, roughly 93% showed immune responses induced by the vaccine.

Sequenced here: PBMCs, sampled from a glioma patient whose treatment included an IDH1 peptide vaccine. The clonotype was recovered from a man aged 18 to 35 with glioma. The J gene is TRBJ2-2, the V gene TRBV7-6, with 11 bases fitting TRBD2. The CDR3 nucleotides read TGTGCCAGCAGCTTAGCGGTACTAGCGGGGGCCCCGAACACCGGGGAGCTGTTTTTT. Residues: CASSLAVLAGAPNTGELFF. The full variable domain, its missing parts supplied by reference TRBV7-6 and TRBJ2-2, is GAGVSQSPRYKVTKRGQDVALRCDPISGHVSLYWYRQALGQGPEFLTYFNYEAQQDKSGLPNDRFSAERPEGSISTLTIQRTEQRDSAMYRCASSLAVLAGAPNTGELFFGEGSRLTVL.